This TCR beta chain stems from a study of regulatory T cells in long-lasting Graves disease. General observations from the study: Thyroid tissue went unstudied; only peripheral blood was examined.

In its sample, this clonotype was seen a few times. Antigen specificity is unknown. Time point meaning: newly diagnosed GD, antithyroid drugs for less than 3 months. The authors made the TCR library using RNA they extracted from PBMCs. CDR3 size: 15 residues. Germline V gene sequence: CDR1 SGHKS, CDR2 YYEKEE (reference sequence). Unmatched junction bases numbered 4, after V lost 0 bases and J lost 3 bases. iRepertoire HTBI primers and Arm-PCR of CDR3 regions built TCR beta libraries. MiXCR was run by TCRdb on the multiplex PCR reads, yielding one entry per CDR3 protein. The repertoire holds just over 600,000 distinct CDR3 sequences, with 15% to 20% as singletons. These data also formed part of another study, on T cells in Graves' hyperthyroidism and ophthalmopathy. That report adds: The diagnostic basis comprised clinical symptoms, serum thyroxine and TRAb, thyroid ultrasound and orbital computed tomography.

The source is a woman aged 25 to 39 with Graves disease. This material consisted of peripheral blood mononuclear cells (PBMCs), taken at new diagnosis, from a patient treated with antithyroid drugs. The rearrangement links TRBV5-5 to TRBJ2-7, with 9 bases lining up with TRBD1. The CDR3 loop is CASSLGGQGNYEQYF. For the CDR3, the DNA is TGTGCCAGCAGCTTGGGGGGACAGGGTAACTACGAGCAGTACTTC. The complete variable domain, with remaining parts taken from reference TRBV5-5 and TRBJ2-7, reads DAGVTQSPTHLIKTRGQQVTLRCSPISGHKSVSWYQQVLGQGPQFIFQYYEKEERGRGNFPDRFSARQFPNYSSELNVNALLLGDSALYLCASSLGGQGNYEQYFGPGTRLTVT.